This TCR beta chain is drawn from a study of T cell responses to AZD1222 COVID-19 vaccine. Study-wide results and limits: Repertoire samples came only from after the peak T cell response. Following two doses of AZD1222, Spike-specific TCR breadth and depth rose. Baseline serology detected seropositivity in only 6 or 7 AZD1222 recipients.

Using immunoSEQ multiplex PCR, the repertoire was profiled, and TCRdb retains in-frame clones only, with some absent. The sample lists about 120,000 clones; about nine tenths were seen once. Worth noting for this clone: What it recognizes is unknown.

There are 15 residues in the CDR3. The V and J ends lost 0 bases and 2 bases respectively, with 10 bases between them. CDR1 and CDR2 (germline): KGHSH, LQKENI. The source of this sequence is an adult who received the MenACWY meningococcal vaccine as a control. The rearrangement uses TRBV18 and TRBJ1-2, with D tentatively TRBD1 (5 bases). The specimen was peripheral blood, collected 28 days after the second dose of the MenACWY control vaccine. The CDR3 is CASSPPRGENYGYTF. In DNA, the CDR3 is TGTGCCAGCTCACCACCGAGAGGGGAAAACTATGGCTACACCTTC.